This T cell receptor beta chain was identified during a study of response to subunit inactivated influenza vaccine. Study results and caveats: Each seasonal influenza vaccination recruits few new T cells, the authors suggested.

The CDR3 has 14 residues. V gave up 7 bases and J gave up 7 bases, with 20 bases separating them. Per the germline V gene, CDR1 is SQVTM and CDR2 is ANQGSEA. In TCRdb, the RT-PCR reads were re-called with MiXCR into one record per CDR3 protein. The sample contains 750,000 to 850,000 distinct CDR3 sequences, about 18% of which appear only once. With regard to this clonotype: Its matching antigen is unknown.

The sample consisted of PBMCs from blood, taken roughly 5 days after vaccination. This clonotype originated in a man between 45 and 60 years old who received an inactivated influenza vaccine. The chain links TRBV29-1 to TRBJ2-1; either TRBD1 or TRBD2 may fit D (6 bases each). DNA for the CDR3: TGCAGCGCCATCCCCAGGGGAGGAAGGAATGAGCAGTTCTTC. Translation gives CSAIPRGGRNEQFF.